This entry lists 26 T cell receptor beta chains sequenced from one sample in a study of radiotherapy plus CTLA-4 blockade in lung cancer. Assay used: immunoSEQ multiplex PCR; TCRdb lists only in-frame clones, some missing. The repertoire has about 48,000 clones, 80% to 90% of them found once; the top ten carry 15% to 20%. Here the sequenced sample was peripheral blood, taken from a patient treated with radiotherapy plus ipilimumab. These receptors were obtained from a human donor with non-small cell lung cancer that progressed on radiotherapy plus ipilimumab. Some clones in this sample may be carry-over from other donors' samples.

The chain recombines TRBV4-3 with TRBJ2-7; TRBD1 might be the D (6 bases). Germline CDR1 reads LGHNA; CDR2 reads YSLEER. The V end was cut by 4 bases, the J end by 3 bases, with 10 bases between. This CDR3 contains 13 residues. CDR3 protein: CASSRDIRYEQYF. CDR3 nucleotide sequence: TGCGCCAGCAGCCGGGACATTCGCTACGAGCAGTACTTC.

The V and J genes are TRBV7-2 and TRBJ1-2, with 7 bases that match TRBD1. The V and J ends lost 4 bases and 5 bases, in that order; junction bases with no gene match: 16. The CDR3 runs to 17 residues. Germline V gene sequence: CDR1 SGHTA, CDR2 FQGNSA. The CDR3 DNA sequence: TGTGCCAGCAGCTCTCAACCAGGGGACAGTACGCGTTATGGCTACACCTTC. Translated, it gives CASSSQPGDSTRYGYTF.

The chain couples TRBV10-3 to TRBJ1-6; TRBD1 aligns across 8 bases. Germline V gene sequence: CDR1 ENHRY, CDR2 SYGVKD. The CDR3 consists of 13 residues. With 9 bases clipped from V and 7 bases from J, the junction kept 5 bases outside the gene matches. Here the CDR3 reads CAITGQENSPLHF. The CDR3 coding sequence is TGTGCCATAACGGGACAGGAGAATTCACCCCTCCACTTT.

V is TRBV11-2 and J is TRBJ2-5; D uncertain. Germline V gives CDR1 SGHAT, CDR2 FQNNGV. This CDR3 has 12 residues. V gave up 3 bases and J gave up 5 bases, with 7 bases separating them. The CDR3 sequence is CASSFPEETQYF. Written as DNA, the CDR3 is TGTGCCAGCAGCTTCCCGGAGGAGACCCAGTACTTC. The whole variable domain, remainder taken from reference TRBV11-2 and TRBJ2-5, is EAGVAQSPRYKIIEKRQSVAFWCNPISGHATLYWYQQILGQGPKLLIQFQNNGVVDDSQLPKDRFSAERLKGVDSTLKIQPAKLEDSAVYLCASSFPEETQYFGPGTRLLVL.

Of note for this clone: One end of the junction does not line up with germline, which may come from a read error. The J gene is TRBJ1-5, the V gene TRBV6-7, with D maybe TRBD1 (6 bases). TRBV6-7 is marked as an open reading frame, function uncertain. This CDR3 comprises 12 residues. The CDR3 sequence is CTRSGEGQPQHF. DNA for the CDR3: TGCACAAGATCAGGGGAGGGCCAGCCCCAGCATTTT.

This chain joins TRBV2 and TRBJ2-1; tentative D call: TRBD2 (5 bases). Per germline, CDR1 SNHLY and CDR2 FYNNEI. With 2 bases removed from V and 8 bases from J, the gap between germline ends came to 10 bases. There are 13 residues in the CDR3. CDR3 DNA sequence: TGTGCCAGCAGTGAATTTGGAGGAGATGAGCAGTTCTTC. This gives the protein CASSEFGGDEQFF. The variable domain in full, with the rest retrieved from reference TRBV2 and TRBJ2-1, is EPEVTQTPSHQVTQMGQEVILRCVPISNHLYFYWYRQILGQKVEFLVSFYNNEISEKSEIFDDQFSVERPDGSNFTLKIRSTKLEDSAMYFCASSEFGGDEQFFGPGTRLTVL.

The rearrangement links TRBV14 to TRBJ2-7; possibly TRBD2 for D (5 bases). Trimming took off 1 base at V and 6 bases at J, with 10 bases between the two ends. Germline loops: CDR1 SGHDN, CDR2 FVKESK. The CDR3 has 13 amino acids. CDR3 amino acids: CASSQAPAGEQYF. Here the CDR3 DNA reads TGTGCCAGCAGCCAAGCACCGGCGGGCGAGCAGTACTTC.

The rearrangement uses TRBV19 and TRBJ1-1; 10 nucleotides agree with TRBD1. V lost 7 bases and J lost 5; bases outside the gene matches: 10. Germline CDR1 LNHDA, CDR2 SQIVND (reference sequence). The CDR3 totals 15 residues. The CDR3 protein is CASTASDRGNTEAFF. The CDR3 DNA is TGTGCCAGTACCGCCTCGGACAGGGGGAATACTGAAGCTTTCTTT.

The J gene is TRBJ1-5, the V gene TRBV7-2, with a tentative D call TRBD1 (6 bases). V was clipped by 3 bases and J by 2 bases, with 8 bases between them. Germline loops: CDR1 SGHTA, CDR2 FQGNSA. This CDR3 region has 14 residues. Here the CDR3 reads CASSLRQGNQPQHF. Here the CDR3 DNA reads TGTGCCAGCAGCTTGAGACAGGGCAATCAGCCCCAGCATTTT.

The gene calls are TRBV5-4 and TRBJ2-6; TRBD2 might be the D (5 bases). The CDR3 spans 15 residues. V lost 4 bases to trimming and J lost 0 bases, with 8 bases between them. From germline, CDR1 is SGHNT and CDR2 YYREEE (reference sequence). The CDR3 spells CASSTGSSGANVLTF. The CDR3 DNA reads TGTGCCAGCAGCACTGGGAGCTCTGGGGCCAACGTCCTGACTTTC.

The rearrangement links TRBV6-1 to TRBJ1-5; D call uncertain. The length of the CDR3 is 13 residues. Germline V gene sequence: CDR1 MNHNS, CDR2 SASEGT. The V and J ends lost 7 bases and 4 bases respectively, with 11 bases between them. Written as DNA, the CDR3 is TGTGCCAGCACCCCGGTCCCTAATCAGCCCCAGCATTTT. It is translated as CASTPVPNQPQHF.

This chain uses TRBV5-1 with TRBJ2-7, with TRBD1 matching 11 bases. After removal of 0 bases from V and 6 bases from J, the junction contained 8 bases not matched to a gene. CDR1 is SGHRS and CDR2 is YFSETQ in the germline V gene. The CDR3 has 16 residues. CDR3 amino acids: CASSLAGRTGGFEQYF. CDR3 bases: TGCGCCAGCAGCTTGGCCGGGAGGACAGGGGGCTTCGAGCAGTACTTC.

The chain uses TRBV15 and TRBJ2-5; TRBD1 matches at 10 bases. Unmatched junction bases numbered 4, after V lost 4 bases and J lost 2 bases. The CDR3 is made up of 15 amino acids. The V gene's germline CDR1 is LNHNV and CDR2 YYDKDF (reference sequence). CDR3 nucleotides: TGTGCCACCAGCACCCGGGACAGGGGTCAAGAGACCCAGTACTTC. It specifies CATSTRDRGQETQYF.

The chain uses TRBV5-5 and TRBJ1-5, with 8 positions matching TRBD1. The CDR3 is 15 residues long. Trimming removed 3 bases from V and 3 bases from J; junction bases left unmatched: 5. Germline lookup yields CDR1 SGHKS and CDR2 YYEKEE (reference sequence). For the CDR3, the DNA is TGTGCCAGCAGCTACTCAGGGGGCCCCAATCAGCCCCAGCATTTT. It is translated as CASSYSGGPNQPQHF.

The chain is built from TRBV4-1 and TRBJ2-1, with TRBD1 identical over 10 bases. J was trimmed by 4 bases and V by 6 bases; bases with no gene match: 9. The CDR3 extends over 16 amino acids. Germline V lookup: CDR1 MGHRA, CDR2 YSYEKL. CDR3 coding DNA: TGCGCCAGCAGTCCACGGGACAGGGGTTCTTACAATGAGCAGTTCTTC. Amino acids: CASSPRDRGSYNEQFF.

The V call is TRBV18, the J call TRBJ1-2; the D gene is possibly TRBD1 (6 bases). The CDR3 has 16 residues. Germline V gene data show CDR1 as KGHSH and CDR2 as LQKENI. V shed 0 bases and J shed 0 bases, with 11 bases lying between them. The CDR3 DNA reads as TGTGCCAGCTCACCACCTGGGACACAAACTAACTATGGCTACACCTTC. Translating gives CASSPPGTQTNYGYTF.

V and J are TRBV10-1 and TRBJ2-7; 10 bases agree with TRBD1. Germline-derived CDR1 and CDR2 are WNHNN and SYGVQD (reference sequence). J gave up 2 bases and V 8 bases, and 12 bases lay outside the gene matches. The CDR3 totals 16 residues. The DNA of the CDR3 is TGCGCCAGCCGAAATATCCGGGACAGGGGTCCCTACGAGCAGTACTTC. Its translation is CASRNIRDRGPYEQYF.

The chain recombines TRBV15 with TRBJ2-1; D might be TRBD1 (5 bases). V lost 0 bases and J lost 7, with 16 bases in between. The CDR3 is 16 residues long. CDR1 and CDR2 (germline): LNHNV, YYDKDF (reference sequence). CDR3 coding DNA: TGTGCCACCAGCAGAGATCTTGGGCGCAGGGAAAATGAGCAGTTCTTC. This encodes CATSRDLGRRENEQFF.

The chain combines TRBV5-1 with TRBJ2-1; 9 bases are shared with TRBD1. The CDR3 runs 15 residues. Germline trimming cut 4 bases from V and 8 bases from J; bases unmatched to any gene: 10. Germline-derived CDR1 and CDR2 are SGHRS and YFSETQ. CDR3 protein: CASSRSGTGSYEQFF. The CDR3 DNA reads TGCGCCAGCAGCCGATCCGGGACAGGGTCTTATGAGCAGTTCTTC.

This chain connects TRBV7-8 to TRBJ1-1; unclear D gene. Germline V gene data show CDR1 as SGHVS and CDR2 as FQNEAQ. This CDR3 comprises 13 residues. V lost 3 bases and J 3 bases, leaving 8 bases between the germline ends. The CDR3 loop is CASSFLSDTEAFF. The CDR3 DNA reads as TGTGCCAGCAGCTTCTTGTCGGACACTGAAGCTTTCTTT.

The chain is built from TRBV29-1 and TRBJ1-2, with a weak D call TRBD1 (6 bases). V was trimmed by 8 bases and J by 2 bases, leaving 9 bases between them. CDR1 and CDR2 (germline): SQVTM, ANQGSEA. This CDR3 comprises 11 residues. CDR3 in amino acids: CSIDRNYGYTF. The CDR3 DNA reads TGCAGCATAGACAGGAACTATGGCTACACCTTC.

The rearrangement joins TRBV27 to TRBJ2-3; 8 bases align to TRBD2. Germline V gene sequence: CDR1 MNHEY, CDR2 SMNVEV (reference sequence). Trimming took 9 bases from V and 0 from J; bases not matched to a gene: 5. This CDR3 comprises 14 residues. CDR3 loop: CASSTGGSTDTQYF. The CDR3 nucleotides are TGTGCCAGTTCTACGGGGGGGAGCACAGATACGCAGTATTTT.

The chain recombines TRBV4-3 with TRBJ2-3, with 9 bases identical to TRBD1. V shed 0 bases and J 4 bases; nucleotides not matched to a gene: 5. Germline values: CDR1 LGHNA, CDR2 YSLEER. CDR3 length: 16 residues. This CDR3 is CASSQDPGQGPDTQYF. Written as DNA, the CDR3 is TGCGCCAGCAGCCAAGACCCGGGACAGGGCCCAGATACGCAGTATTTT.

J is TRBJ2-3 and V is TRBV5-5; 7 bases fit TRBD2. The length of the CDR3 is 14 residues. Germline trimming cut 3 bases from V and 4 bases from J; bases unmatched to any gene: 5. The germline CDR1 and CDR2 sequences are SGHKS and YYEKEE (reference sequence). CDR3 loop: CASSSQRGADTQYF. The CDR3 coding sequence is TGTGCCAGCAGCTCCCAGCGGGGAGCAGATACGCAGTATTTT.

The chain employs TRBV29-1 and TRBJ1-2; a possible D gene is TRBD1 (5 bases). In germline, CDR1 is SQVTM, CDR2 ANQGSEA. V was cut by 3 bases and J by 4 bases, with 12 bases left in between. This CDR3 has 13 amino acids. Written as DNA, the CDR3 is TGCAGCGTTGAGCCCTCAGGGCCCTATGGCTACACCTTC. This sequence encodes CSVEPSGPYGYTF.

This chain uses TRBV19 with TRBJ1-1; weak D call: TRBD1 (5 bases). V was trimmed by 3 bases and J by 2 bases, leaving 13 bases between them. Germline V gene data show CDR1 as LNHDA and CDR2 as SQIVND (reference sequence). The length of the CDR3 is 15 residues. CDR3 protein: CASSMPADRNTEAFF. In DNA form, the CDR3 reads TGTGCCAGTAGTATGCCCGCCGACAGAAACACTGAAGCTTTCTTT.